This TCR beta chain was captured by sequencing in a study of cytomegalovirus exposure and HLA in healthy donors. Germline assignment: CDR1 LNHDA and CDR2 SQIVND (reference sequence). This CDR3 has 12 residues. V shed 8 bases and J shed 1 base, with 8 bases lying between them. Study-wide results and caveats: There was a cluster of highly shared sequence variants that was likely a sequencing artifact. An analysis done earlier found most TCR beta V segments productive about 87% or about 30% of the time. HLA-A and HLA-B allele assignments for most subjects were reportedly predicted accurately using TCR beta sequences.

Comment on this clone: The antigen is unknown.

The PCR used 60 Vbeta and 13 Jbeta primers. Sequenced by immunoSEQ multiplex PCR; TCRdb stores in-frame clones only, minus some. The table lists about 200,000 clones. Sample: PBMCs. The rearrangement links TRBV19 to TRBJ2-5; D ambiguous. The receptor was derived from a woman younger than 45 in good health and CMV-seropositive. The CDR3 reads CASGLTQETQYF. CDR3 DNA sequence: TGTGCCAGTGGCCTCACCCAAGAGACCCAGTACTTC.